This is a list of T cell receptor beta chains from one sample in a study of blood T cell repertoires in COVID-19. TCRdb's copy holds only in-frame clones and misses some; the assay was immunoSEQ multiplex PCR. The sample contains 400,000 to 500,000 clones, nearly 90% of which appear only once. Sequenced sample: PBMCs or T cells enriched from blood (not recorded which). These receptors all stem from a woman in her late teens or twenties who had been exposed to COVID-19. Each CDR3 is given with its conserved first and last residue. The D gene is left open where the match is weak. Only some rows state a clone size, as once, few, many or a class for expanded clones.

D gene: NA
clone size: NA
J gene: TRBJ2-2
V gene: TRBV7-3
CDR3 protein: CASSPGYSAGELFF
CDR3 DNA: TGTGCCAGCAGCCCAGGTTACTCCGCCGGGGAGCTGTTTTTT

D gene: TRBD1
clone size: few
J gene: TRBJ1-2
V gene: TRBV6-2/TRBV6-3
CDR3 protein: CASSRTGQRYGYTF
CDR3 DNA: TGTGCCAGCAGTCGGACAGGGCAACGCTATGGCTACACCTTC

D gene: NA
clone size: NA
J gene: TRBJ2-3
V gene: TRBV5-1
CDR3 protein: CASSLGLSTDTQYF
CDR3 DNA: TGCGCCAGCAGCTTGGGACTAAGCACAGATACGCAGTATTTT

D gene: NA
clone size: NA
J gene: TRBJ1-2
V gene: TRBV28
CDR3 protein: CASSSPGDGSGYTF
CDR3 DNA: TGTGCCAGCAGTTCCCCAGGGGATGGTAGTGGCTACACCTTC

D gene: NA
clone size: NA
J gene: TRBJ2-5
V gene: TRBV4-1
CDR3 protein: CASSQDPPPETQYF
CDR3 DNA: TGCGCCAGCAGCCAAGATCCCCCTCCCGAGACCCAGTACTTC

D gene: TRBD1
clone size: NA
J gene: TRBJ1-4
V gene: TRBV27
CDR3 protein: CASSLGQGFSNEKLFF
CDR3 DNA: TGTGCCAGCAGTTTGGGACAGGGATTCTCTAATGAAAAACTGTTTTTT

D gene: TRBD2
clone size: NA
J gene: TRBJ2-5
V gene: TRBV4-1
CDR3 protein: CASSQDPASGSQETQYF
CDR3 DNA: TGCGCCAGCAGCCAAGATCCTGCTAGCGGGAGCCAAGAGACCCAGTACTTC

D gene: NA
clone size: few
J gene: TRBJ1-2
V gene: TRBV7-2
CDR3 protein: CASSLPNGYTF
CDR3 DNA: TGTGCCAGCAGCTTACCTAATGGCTACACCTTC

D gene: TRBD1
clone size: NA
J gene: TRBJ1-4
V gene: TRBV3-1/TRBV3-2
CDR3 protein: CASSPTGGKEKLFF
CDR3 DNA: TGTGCCAGCAGCCCTACAGGGGGGAAGGAAAAACTGTTTTTT

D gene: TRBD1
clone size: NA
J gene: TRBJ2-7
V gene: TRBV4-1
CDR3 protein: CASNRDRGYEQYF
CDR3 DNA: TGCGCCAGCAACCGGGACAGGGGCTACGAGCAGTACTTC

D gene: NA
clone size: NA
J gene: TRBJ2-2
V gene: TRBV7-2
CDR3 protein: CASSVTNTGELFF
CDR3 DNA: TGTGCCAGCAGCGTTACGAACACCGGGGAGCTGTTTTTT

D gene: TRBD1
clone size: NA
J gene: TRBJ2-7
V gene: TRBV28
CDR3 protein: CASSLGRQGVEYF
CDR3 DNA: TGTGCCAGCAGTTTAGGGAGACAGGGGGTGGAGTACTTC

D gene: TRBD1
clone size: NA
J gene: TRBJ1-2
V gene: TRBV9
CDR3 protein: CASSGTDGQGPRNYGYTF
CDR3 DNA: TGTGCCAGCAGCGGTACGGACGGACAGGGGCCCCGGAACTATGGCTACACCTTC

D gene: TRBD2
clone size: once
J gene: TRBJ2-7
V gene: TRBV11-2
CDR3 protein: CASSSIPLAGAYEQYF
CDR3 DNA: TGTGCCAGCAGCTCCATCCCCTTAGCGGGAGCCTACGAGCAGTACTTC

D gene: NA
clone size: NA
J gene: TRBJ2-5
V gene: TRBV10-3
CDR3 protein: CAISDSSVETQYF
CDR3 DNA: TGTGCCATCAGTGATAGCAGCGTGGAGACCCAGTACTTC

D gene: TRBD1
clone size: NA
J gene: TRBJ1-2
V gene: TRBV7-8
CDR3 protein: CASSLGTVSNGYTF
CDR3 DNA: TGTGCCAGCAGCTTGGGGACAGTTTCAAATGGCTACACCTTC

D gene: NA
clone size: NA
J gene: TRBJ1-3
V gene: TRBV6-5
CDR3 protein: CASRQFGNTIYF
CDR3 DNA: TGTGCCAGCCGACAGTTTGGAAACACCATATATTTT

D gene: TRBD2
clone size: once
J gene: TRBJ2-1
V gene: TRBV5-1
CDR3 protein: CASSPTERGTISDIPNNEQFF
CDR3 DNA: TGCGCCAGCAGCCCAACGGAGCGGGGAACTATATCTGACATTCCCAACAATGAGCAGTTCTTC

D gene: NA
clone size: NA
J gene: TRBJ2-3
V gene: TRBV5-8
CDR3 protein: CASWELPTDTQYF
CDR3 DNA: TGTGCCAGCTGGGAGTTGCCCACAGATACGCAGTATTTT

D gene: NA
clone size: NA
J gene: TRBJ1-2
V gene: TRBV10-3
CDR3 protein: CAHRMGNLAEGYTF
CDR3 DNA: TGTGCCCACCGAATGGGCAACCTAGCGGAAGGCTACACCTTC

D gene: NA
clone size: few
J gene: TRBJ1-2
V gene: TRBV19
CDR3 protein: CASKEGPGAYGYTF
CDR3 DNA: TGTGCCAGTAAAGAGGGACCGGGAGCGTATGGCTACACCTTC

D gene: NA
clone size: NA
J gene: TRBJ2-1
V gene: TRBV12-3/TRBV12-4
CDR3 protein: CASSLDAWPEFF
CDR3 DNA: TGTGCCAGCAGTTTAGATGCCTGGCCCGAGTTCTTC

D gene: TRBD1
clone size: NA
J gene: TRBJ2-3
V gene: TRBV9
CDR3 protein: CASSVGGQAGAQYF
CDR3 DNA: TGTGCCAGCAGCGTAGGGGGACAGGCGGGTGCGCAGTATTTT

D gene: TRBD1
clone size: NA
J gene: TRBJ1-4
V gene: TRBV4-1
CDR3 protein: CASSHSGTGGEKLFF
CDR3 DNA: TGCGCCAGCAGCCACTCCGGGACAGGGGGTGAAAAACTGTTTTTT

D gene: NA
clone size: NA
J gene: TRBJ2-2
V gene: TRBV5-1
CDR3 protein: CASSRGLDRNTGELFF
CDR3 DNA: TGCGCCAGCAGCCGAGGGCTGGACAGAAACACCGGGGAGCTGTTTTTT

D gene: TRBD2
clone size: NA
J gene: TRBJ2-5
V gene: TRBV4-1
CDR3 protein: CASSQNLLTGTSGRRRETQYF
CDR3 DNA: TGCGCCAGCAGCCAAAACCTCCTAACCGGGACTAGCGGGAGGAGGCGAGAGACCCAGTACTTC

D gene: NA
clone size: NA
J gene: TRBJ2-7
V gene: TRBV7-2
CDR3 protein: CASSRTTETYEQYF
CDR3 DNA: TGTGCCAGCAGCCGTACGACAGAGACCTACGAGCAGTACTTC

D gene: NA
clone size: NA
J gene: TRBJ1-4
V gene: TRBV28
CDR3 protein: CASSSPSGTTLSGGNEKLFF
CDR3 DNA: TGTGCCAGCAGTTCCCCCTCCGGGACAACTTTGTCTGGGGGAAATGAAAAACTGTTTTTT

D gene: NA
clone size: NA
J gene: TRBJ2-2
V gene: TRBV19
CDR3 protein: CASSMRYSDGELFF
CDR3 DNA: TGTGCCAGTAGTATGCGGTACTCAGACGGGGAGCTGTTTTTT

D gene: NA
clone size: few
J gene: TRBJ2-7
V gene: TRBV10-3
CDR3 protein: CAIKEGGPTYEQYF
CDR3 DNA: TGTGCCATCAAGGAGGGCGGCCCCACATACGAGCAGTACTTC

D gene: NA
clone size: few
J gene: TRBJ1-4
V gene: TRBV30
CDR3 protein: CACGLLNEKLFF
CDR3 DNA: TGTGCCTGTGGACTCCTCAATGAAAAACTGTTTTTT

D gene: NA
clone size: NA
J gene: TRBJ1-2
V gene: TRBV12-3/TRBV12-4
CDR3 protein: CASSSNGYTF
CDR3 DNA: TGTGCCAGCAGTTCAAATGGCTACACCTTC

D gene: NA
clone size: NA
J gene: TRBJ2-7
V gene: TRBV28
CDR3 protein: CASSYLRAGEQYF
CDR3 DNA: TGTGCCAGCAGTTACTTGCGGGCTGGCGAGCAGTACTTC

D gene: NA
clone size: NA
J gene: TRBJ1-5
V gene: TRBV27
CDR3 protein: CASRPSGTPAQHF
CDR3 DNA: TGTGCCAGCAGACCATCCGGGACACCGGCCCAGCATTTT

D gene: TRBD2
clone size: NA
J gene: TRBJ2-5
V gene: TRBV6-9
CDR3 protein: CASSYGRLGETQYF
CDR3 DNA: TGTGCCAGCAGTTACGGGAGGCTTGGGGAGACCCAGTACTTC

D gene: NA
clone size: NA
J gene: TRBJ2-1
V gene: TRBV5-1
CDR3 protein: CASSLGLGYNEQFF
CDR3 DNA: TGCGCCAGCAGCTTGGGACTAGGCTACAATGAGCAGTTCTTC

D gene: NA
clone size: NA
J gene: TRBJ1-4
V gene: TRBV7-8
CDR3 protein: CASSLRGDEKLFF
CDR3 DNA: TGTGCCAGCAGCTTACGGGGTGACGAAAAACTGTTTTTT

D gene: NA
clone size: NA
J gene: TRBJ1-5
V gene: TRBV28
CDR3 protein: CASGLAAYSNQPQHF
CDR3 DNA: TGTGCCAGCGGATTGGCAGCGTATAGCAATCAGCCCCAGCATTTT

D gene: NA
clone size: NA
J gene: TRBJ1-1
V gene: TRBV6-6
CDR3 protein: CASSYTGRRGTEAFF
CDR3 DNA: TGTGCCAGCAGTTACACAGGGAGAAGGGGGACTGAAGCTTTCTTT

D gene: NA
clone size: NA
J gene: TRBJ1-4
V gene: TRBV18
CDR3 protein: CASSPSPLGEKLFF
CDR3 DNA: TGTGCCAGCTCACCATCGCCTCTCGGTGAAAAACTGTTTTTT

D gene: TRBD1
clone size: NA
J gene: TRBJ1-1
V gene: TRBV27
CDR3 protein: CASSFTGTANTEAFF
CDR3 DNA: TGTGCCAGCAGTTTCACCGGGACAGCGAACACTGAAGCTTTCTTT

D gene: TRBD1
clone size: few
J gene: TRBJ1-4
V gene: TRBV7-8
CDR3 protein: CASSPDRGNEKLFF
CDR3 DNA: TGTGCCAGCAGCCCGGACAGGGGGAATGAAAAACTGTTTTTT

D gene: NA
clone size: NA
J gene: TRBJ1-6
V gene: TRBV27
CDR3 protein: CASSRSSYNSPLHF
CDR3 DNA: TGTGCCAGCAGTCGGAGCTCCTATAATTCACCCCTCCACTTT

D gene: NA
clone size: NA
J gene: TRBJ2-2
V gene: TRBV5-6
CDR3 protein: CASSSIVALNTGELFF
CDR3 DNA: TGTGCCAGCAGCAGCATCGTAGCTCTGAACACCGGGGAGCTGTTTTTT

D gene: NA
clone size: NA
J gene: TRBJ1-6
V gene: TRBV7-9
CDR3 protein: CASSLFGDRSSPLHF
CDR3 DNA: TGTGCCAGCAGCTTATTCGGGGATCGGAGTTCACCCCTCCACTTT

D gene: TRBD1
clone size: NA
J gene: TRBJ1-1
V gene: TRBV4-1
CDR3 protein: CASSQGQGAEAFF
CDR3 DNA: TGCGCCAGCAGCCAGGGACAGGGGGCGGAAGCTTTCTTT

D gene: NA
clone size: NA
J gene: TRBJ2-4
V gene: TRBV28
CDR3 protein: CASSTVLAKNIQYF
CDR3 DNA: TGTGCCAGCAGCACAGTGCTAGCCAAAAACATTCAGTACTTC

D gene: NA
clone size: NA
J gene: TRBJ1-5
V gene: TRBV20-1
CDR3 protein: CSASSGSNQPQHF
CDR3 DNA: TGCAGTGCTAGTTCAGGCAGCAATCAGCCCCAGCATTTT

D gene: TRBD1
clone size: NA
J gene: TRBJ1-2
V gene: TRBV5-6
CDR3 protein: CASSLDWTGTYGYTF
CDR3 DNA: TGTGCCAGCAGCTTGGACTGGACAGGGACCTATGGCTACACCTTC

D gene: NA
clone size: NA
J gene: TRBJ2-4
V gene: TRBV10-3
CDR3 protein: CAISAGIENIQYF
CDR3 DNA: TGTGCCATCAGTGCGGGTATTGAAAACATTCAGTACTTC

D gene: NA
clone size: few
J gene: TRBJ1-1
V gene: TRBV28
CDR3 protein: CASSFVWETIKNTEAFF
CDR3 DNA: TGTGCCAGCAGTTTTGTGTGGGAGACCATAAAGAACACTGAAGCTTTCTTT

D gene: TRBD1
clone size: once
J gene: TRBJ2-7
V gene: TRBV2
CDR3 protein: CASSPGQDDEQYF
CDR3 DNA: TGTGCCAGCAGTCCGGGACAGGATGACGAGCAGTACTTC

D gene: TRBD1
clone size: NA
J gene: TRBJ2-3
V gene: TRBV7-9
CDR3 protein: CASSLVTGGLHTDTQYF
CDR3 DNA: TGTGCCAGCAGCTTAGTGACAGGGGGCCTCCACACAGATACGCAGTATTTT

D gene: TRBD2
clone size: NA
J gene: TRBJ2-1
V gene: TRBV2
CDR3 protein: CASTELAGVKNEQFF
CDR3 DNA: TGTGCCAGCACCGAACTAGCGGGAGTAAAGAATGAGCAGTTCTTC

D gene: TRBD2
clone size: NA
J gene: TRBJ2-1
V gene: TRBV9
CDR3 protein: CASSPDIPGLADNEQFF
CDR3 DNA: TGTGCCAGCAGCCCAGATATACCGGGACTAGCGGACAATGAGCAGTTCTTC

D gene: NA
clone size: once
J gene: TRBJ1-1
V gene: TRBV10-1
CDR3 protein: CASSELYSGTEAFF
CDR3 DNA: TGCGCCAGCAGTGAGCTGTACTCGGGCACTGAAGCTTTCTTT

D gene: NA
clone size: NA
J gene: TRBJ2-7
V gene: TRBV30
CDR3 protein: CAWSQEKQYF
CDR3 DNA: TGTGCCTGGAGTCAGGAAAAGCAGTACTTC